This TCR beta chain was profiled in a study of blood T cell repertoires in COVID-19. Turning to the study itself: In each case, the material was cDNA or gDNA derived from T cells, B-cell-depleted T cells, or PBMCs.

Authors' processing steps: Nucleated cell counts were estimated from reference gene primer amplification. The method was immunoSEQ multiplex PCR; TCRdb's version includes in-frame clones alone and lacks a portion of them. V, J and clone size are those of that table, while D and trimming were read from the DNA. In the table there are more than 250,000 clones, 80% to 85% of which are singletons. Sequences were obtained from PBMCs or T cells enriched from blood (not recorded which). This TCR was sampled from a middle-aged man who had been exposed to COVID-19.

The CDR3 reads CASSAGSGSSYNEQFF. Written as DNA, the CDR3 is TGTGCCAGCAGCGCCGGAAGCGGGAGCTCCTACAATGAGCAGTTCTTC. The chain is built from TRBV9 and TRBJ2-1; 8 positions match TRBD2. The CDR3 runs to 16 residues. CDR1 is SGDLS, CDR2 YYNGEE, per germline. The J segment lost 0 bases and the V segment lost 3 bases, leaving 5 bases of the junction unmatched.